A single sample gave rise to the 13 T cell receptor beta chains below, sequenced in a study of blood T cell repertoires in COVID-19. Sequenced by immunoSEQ multiplex PCR; TCRdb stores in-frame clones only, minus some. The table includes 90,000 to 120,000 clones, over 60% detected once. The sequenced sample was peripheral blood. The receptors come from a man between 65 and 79 years old with acute or convalescent COVID-19.

The rearrangement uses TRBV4-2 and TRBJ2-1, with TRBD2 identical over 12 bases. Germline assignment: CDR1 LGHNA and CDR2 YNFKEQ. V shed 1 base, J shed 8 bases, and the junction held 0 bases outside the gene matches. This CDR3 comprises 14 residues. In DNA, the CDR3 is TGTGCCAGCAGCCAAGGGACTAGCGGGGATGAGCAGTTCTTC. Translated, it gives CASSQGTSGDEQFF.

This clone came up once. The rearrangement uses TRBV5-4 and TRBJ1-2; 7 bases agree with TRBD1. Germline CDR1 SGHNT, CDR2 YYREEE (reference sequence). Germline trimming cut 0 bases from V and 8 bases from J; bases unmatched to any gene: 10. This CDR3 contains 15 residues. DNA of the CDR3: TGTGCCAGCAGCTTGGGCCTCGACAGGGCGGAGGGCTACACCTTC. Protein: CASSLGLDRAEGYTF. Filled out from reference TRBV5-4 and TRBJ1-2, the complete variable domain reads ETGVTQSPTHLIKTRGQQVTLRCSSQSGHNTVSWYQQALGQGPQFIFQYYREEENGRGNFPPRFSGLQFPNYSSELNVNALELDDSALYLCASSLGLDRAEGYTFGSGTRLTVV.

This clone was detected only a few times. The V gene is TRBV7-2, the J gene TRBJ2-7; a weak D match, TRBD1 (6 bases). The CDR3 has 13 amino acids. The germline V gene has CDR1 SGHTA and CDR2 FQGNSA. Trimming removed 4 bases at V and 1 base at J, with 8 bases between. The CDR3 spells CASSYGQSYEQYF. The CDR3 DNA reads TGTGCCAGCAGCTATGGACAGTCCTACGAGCAGTACTTC.

This clone was detected a few times. J is TRBJ1-1 and V is TRBV10-1, with 10 bases identical to TRBD1. Germline assignment: CDR1 WNHNN and CDR2 SYGVQD (reference sequence). There are 12 residues in the CDR3. V was pared by 3 bases and J by 11 bases, with 3 bases of the junction left unmatched. CDR3 protein: CASSDMDRGAFF. For the CDR3, the DNA is TGCGCCAGCAGTGATATGGACAGGGGGGCTTTCTTT.

The CDR3 nucleotides are TGCGCCAGCAGCTTGGGGCTAGCGGGGAGCCAAGAGACCCAGTACTTC. This encodes CASSLGLAGSQETQYF. The rearrangement joins TRBV5-1 to TRBJ2-5; 9 bases fit TRBD2. This CDR3 is built from 16 residues. Germline trimming cut 0 bases from V and 1 base from J; bases unmatched to any gene: 4. CDR1 and CDR2 from the germline V gene are SGHRS and YFSETQ.

V usage is TRBV15 and J usage is TRBJ2-5; 7 nucleotides agree with TRBD2. This CDR3 region has 15 residues. J gave up 5 bases and V 1 base, and 7 bases lay outside the gene matches. Germline CDR1 and CDR2: LNHNV and YYDKDF (reference sequence). The CDR3 is CATSRAGAGSETQYF. DNA for the CDR3: TGTGCCACCAGCAGAGCCGGAGCGGGGTCCGAGACCCAGTACTTC. Full variable domain (remainder filled in from reference TRBV15 and TRBJ2-5): DAMVIQNPRYQVTQFGKPVTLSCSQTLNHNVMYWYQQKSSQAPKLLFHYYDKDFNNEADTPDNFQSRRPNTSFCFLDIRSPGLGDTAMYLCATSRAGAGSETQYFGPGTRLLVL.

The chain combines TRBV9 with TRBJ2-3; D uncertain. The CDR3 extends over 13 amino acids. V gave up 2 bases and J gave up 1 base, with 5 bases separating them. Germline V gene sequence: CDR1 SGDLS, CDR2 YYNGEE. The chain's CDR3 is CASSVQGTDTQYF. In nucleotides, the CDR3 is TGTGCCAGCAGCGTCCAGGGCACAGATACGCAGTATTTT.

This clone was counted a few times. The gene calls are TRBV6-5 and TRBJ1-1, with 7 bases identical to TRBD1. Germline V gene sequence: CDR1 MNHEY, CDR2 SVGAGI. V dropped 7 bases and J dropped 3; count of bases not matched to a gene: 8. The CDR3 loop spans 14 amino acids. The CDR3, as DNA: TGTGCCAGCAAGACAGGGATGACGGACACTGAAGCTTTCTTT. Translation: CASKTGMTDTEAFF.

The chain links TRBV6-4 to TRBJ2-5, with 8 bases matching TRBD1. This CDR3 has 14 amino acids. V dropped 3 bases and J dropped 3; count of bases not matched to a gene: 3. The germline gives CDR1 MRHNA, CDR2 SNTAGT. The CDR3 spells CASSDTGGEETQYF. Written as DNA, the CDR3 is TGTGCCAGCAGTGATACAGGGGGTGAAGAGACCCAGTACTTC.

The chain is built from TRBV11-2 and TRBJ2-2; no reliable D call. Germline V CDR1 and CDR2: SGHAT, FQNNGV. Trimming removed 4 bases at V and 4 bases at J, with 10 bases between. The CDR3 contains 14 residues. The chain's CDR3 is CASSSQQLTGELFF. CDR3 sequence (DNA): TGTGCCAGCAGCTCCCAACAGCTCACCGGGGAGCTGTTTTTT. The whole variable domain, remainder taken from reference TRBV11-2 and TRBJ2-2, is EAGVAQSPRYKIIEKRQSVAFWCNPISGHATLYWYQQILGQGPKLLIQFQNNGVVDDSQLPKDRFSAERLKGVDSTLKIQPAKLEDSAVYLCASSSQQLTGELFFGEGSRLTVL.

The rearrangement uses TRBV5-1 and TRBJ1-5; TRBD1 might be the D (5 bases). V lost 4 bases, J lost 7 bases, and 12 bases lay in between. Germline CDR1 and CDR2: SGHRS and YFSETQ. CDR3 length equals 13 residues. CDR3 coding DNA: TGCGCCAGCAGCCCGGACATCGGCCAGCCCCAGCATTTT. Protein sequence: CASSPDIGQPQHF.

The rearrangement joins TRBV29-1 to TRBJ2-7, with TRBD1 matching 9 bases. J was trimmed by 3 bases and V by 4 bases; bases with no gene match: 10. This CDR3 spans 15 amino acids. CDR1 and CDR2 from the germline V gene are SQVTM and ANQGSEA. The CDR3, as DNA: TGCAGCGTTGGGGCCCTGCCGGGACAGGGCTACGAGCAGTACTTC. Protein product: CSVGALPGQGYEQYF.

The chain carries TRBV18 and TRBJ1-1; D is unclear. Deletions cut 4 bases from V and 2 bases from J, with 8 bases between. The CDR3 covers 13 residues. CDR1 and CDR2 from the germline V gene are KGHSH and LQKENI. DNA of the CDR3: TGTGCCAGCTCACTGGCCGCTAACACTGAAGCTTTCTTT. Amino acid sequence: CASSLAANTEAFF.